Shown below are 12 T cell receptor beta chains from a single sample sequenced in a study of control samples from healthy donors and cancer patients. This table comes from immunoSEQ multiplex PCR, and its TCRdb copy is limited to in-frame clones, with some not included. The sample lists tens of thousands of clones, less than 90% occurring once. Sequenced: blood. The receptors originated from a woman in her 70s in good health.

The CDR3 loop is CAWSVMGSGSRDTQYF. The CDR3 DNA follows: TGTGCCTGGAGTGTAATGGGTAGCGGGAGTAGGGATACGCAGTATTTT. V and J are TRBV30 and TRBJ2-3; 9 nucleotides line up with TRBD2. After removal of 0 bases from V and 6 bases from J, the junction contained 10 bases not matched to a gene. Germline assignment: CDR1 GTSNPN and CDR2 SVGIG (reference sequence). The CDR3 contains 16 residues.

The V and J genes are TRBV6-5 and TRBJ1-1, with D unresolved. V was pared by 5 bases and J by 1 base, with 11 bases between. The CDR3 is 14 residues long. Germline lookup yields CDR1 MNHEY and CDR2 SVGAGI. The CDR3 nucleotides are TGTGCCAGCAGTCCTCCGCCGGGGAACACTGAAGCTTTCTTT. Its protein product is CASSPPPGNTEAFF.

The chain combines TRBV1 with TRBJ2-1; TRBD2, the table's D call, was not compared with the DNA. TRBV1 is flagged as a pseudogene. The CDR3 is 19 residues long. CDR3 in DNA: TGCACCAGCAGCCACGGGACTAGCGGGAGTCTGAGCTCCTACAATGAGCAGTTCTTC. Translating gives CTSSHGTSGSLSSYNEQFF.

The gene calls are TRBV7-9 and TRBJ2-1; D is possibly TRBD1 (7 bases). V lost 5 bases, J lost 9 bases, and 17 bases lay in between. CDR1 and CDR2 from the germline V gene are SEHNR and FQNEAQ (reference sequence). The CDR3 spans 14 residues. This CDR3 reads CASSLVGGGAEQFF. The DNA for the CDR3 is TGTGCCAGCAGCCTCGTCGGAGGGGGCGCTGAGCAGTTCTTC. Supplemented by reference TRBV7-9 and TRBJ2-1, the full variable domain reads DTGVSQNPRHKITKRGQNVTFRCDPISEHNRLYWYRQTLGQGPEFLTYFQNEAQLEKSRLLSDRFSAERPKGSFSTLEIQRTEQGDSAMYLCASSLVGGGAEQFFGPGTRLTVL.

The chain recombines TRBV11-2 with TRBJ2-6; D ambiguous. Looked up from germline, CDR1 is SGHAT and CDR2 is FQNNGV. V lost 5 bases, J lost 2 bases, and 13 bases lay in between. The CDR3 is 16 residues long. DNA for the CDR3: TGTGCCAGCAGCCCATTTATGGTCCCTGGGGCCAACGTCCTGACTTTC. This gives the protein CASSPFMVPGANVLTF.

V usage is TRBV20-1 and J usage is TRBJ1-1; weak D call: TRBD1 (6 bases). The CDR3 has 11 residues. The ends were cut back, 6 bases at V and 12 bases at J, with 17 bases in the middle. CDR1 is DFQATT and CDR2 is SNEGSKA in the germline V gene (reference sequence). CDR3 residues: CSARADRRPFF. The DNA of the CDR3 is TGCAGTGCCCGGGCAGACAGGCGTCCTTTCTTT.

CDR3 nucleotides: TGTGCCAGCACAGAGGTTAGCAATCAGCCCCAGCATTTT. Translation: CASTEVSNQPQHF. The chain is built from TRBV6-5 and TRBJ1-5; D is unclear. This CDR3 spans 13 amino acids. The germline V gene has CDR1 MNHEY and CDR2 SVGAGI. V lost 7 bases, J lost 0 bases, and 7 bases lay in between.

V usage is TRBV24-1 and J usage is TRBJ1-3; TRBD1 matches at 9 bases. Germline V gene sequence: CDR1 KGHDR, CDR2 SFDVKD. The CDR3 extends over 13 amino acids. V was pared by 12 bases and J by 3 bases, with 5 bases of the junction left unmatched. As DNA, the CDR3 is TGTGCCTCACAGGGGGCTGGTGGAAACACCATATATTTT. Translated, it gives CASQGAGGNTIYF.

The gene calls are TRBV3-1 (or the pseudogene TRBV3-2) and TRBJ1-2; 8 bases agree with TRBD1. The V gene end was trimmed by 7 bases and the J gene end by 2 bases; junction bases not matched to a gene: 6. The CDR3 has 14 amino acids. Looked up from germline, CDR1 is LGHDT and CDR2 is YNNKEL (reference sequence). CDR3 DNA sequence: TGTGCCAGCACCCCGACAGGGGAAAACTATGGCTACACCTTC. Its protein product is CASTPTGENYGYTF.

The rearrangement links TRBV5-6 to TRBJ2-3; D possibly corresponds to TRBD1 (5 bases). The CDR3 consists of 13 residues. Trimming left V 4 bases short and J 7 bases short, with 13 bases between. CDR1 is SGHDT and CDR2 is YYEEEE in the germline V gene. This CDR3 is CASSSRARYTQYF. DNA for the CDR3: TGTGCCAGCAGCAGCAGGGCCAGATATACGCAGTATTTT.

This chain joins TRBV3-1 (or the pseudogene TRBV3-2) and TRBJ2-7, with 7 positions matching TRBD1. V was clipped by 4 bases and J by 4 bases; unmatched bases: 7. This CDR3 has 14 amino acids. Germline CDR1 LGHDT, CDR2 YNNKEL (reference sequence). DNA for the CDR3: TGTGCCAGCAGCCCAACGACAGGGTGGTACGAGCAGTACTTC. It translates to CASSPTTGWYEQYF.

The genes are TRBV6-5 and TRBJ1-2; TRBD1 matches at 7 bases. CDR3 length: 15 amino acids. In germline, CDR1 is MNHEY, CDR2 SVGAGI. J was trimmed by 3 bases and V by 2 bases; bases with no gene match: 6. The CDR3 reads CASSYTRDRDYGYTF. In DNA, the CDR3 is TGTGCCAGCAGTTACACCAGGGACAGAGACTATGGCTACACCTTC.